A selection of T cell receptor beta chains follows, all from one sample in a study of Tregs in tolerant kidney transplant recipients. Assay: immunoSEQ multiplex PCR; the TCRdb copy retains only in-frame clones and omits some. The sample has tens of thousands of clones; 90% to 95% are singletons. The sequences come from CD4+ T cells from blood (PBMCs), collected 12 months after the transplant. The receptors shown here come from a human patient who received a combined kidney and bone marrow transplant. Some T cells may be the graft donor's. Each CDR3 is given with its conserved first and last residue. D genes are given only for firm matches. For some rows the clone size is stated as once, few or many, or as a class when expanded; others skip it.

CDR3aa: CASSLLRTVSYEQYF; CDR3nt: TGTGCCAGCAGTTTATTAAGGACAGTTTCCTACGAGCAGTACTTC; abundance: .; v_gene: TRBV28; j_gene: TRBJ2-7; d_gene: .
CDR3aa: CASRGQIYGYTF; CDR3nt: TGTGCCAGCAGGGGACAGATCTATGGCTACACCTTC; abundance: .; v_gene: TRBV2; j_gene: TRBJ1-2; d_gene: TRBD1
CDR3aa: CASSWTGLANEQYF; CDR3nt: TGTGCCAGCAGCTGGACAGGTCTAGCAAACGAGCAGTACTTC; abundance: .; v_gene: TRBV5-4; j_gene: TRBJ2-7; d_gene: TRBD1
CDR3aa: CASSFTHSDSSGYTF; CDR3nt: TGTGCCAGCAGTTTCACCCATTCGGACTCGAGTGGCTACACCTTC; abundance: once; v_gene: TRBV7-6; j_gene: TRBJ1-2; d_gene: .
CDR3aa: CASSLHPGRRTGELFF; CDR3nt: TGTGCCAGCAGTTTACATCCCGGGAGGCGCACCGGGGAGCTGTTTTTT; abundance: .; v_gene: TRBV27; j_gene: TRBJ2-2; d_gene: TRBD2
CDR3aa: CASTIGTGRGETQYF; CDR3nt: TGTGCCAGCACGATTGGAACCGGACGGGGAGAGACCCAGTACTTC; abundance: .; v_gene: TRBV11-3; j_gene: TRBJ2-5; d_gene: .
CDR3aa: CASSFGLGPYEQYF; CDR3nt: TGTGCCAGCAGCTTTGGACTAGGTCCCTACGAGCAGTACTTC; abundance: .; v_gene: TRBV11-1; j_gene: TRBJ2-7; d_gene: TRBD2
CDR3aa: CASSILGENSPLHF; CDR3nt: TGTGCCAGTAGTATATTGGGAGAAAATTCCCCCCTCCACTTT; abundance: .; v_gene: TRBV19; j_gene: TRBJ1-6; d_gene: .
CDR3aa: CASSLVRLAGAAGELFF; CDR3nt: TGTGCCAGCAGCTTAGTAAGGCTAGCGGGGGCTGCCGGGGAGCTGTTTTTT; abundance: once; v_gene: TRBV7-2; j_gene: TRBJ2-2; d_gene: TRBD2
CDR3aa: CATSRDLPGSSTGELFF; CDR3nt: TGTGCCACCAGCAGAGACCTCCCGGGTAGCAGCACCGGGGAGCTGTTTTTT; abundance: once; v_gene: TRBV15; j_gene: TRBJ2-2; d_gene: .
CDR3aa: CAWGTSGGETQYF; CDR3nt: TGTGCCTGGGGGACTAGCGGGGGAGAGACCCAGTACTTC; abundance: few; v_gene: TRBV30; j_gene: TRBJ2-5; d_gene: TRBD2
CDR3aa: CATSRDGGRGTQYF; CDR3nt: TGTGCCACCAGCAGAGATGGAGGTCGGGGGACCCAGTACTTC; abundance: .; v_gene: TRBV15; j_gene: TRBJ2-5; d_gene: .
CDR3aa: CASSVQGRDEQYF; CDR3nt: TGCGCCAGCAGCGTCCAGGGGAGGGACGAGCAGTACTTC; abundance: .; v_gene: TRBV5-1; j_gene: TRBJ2-7; d_gene: .
CDR3aa: CASSPADRVIYEQYF; CDR3nt: TGTGCCAGCAGCCCCGCGGACAGGGTAATCTACGAGCAGTACTTC; abundance: .; v_gene: TRBV12-1; j_gene: TRBJ2-7; d_gene: .
CDR3aa: CASSFAVGAYGDNEQFF; CDR3nt: TGTGCCAGCAGCTTTGCTGTGGGGGCCTATGGGGACAATGAGCAGTTCTTC; abundance: .; v_gene: TRBV5-4; j_gene: TRBJ2-1; d_gene: .
CDR3aa: CASRPLGQGSEKLFF; CDR3nt: TGTGCCAGTAGGCCTTTGGGACAGGGAAGCGAAAAACTGTTTTTT; abundance: .; v_gene: TRBV19; j_gene: TRBJ1-4; d_gene: TRBD1
CDR3aa: CASSPIRYTEAFF; CDR3nt: TGCGCCAGCAGCCCGATCAGGTACACTGAAGCTTTCTTT; abundance: .; v_gene: TRBV5-1; j_gene: TRBJ1-1; d_gene: .
CDR3aa: CASTGQPNTGELFF; CDR3nt: TGTGCCAGCACAGGGCAACCGAACACCGGGGAGCTGTTTTTT; abundance: .; v_gene: TRBV2; j_gene: TRBJ2-2; d_gene: .
CDR3aa: CASSPEYRGATEAFF; CDR3nt: TGTGCCAGCAGTCCCGAGTACAGGGGAGCGACTGAAGCTTTCTTT; abundance: .; v_gene: TRBV6-5; j_gene: TRBJ1-1; d_gene: TRBD1
CDR3aa: CASSLGGQGGSTGELFF; CDR3nt: TGTGCCAGCAGCTTGGGGGGACAGGGAGGAAGCACCGGGGAGCTGTTTTTT; abundance: few; v_gene: TRBV5-6; j_gene: TRBJ2-2; d_gene: TRBD1
CDR3aa: CASSLALFQGVNTIYF; CDR3nt: TGTGCCAGCAGCTTAGCCCTCTTTCAGGGCGTAAACACCATATATTTT; abundance: .; v_gene: TRBV11-2; j_gene: TRBJ1-3; d_gene: .
CDR3aa: CASSTGTGVVNYGYTF; CDR3nt: TGCGCCAGCAGCACCGGGACAGGGGTTGTCAACTATGGCTACACCTTC; abundance: .; v_gene: TRBV4-1; j_gene: TRBJ1-2; d_gene: TRBD1